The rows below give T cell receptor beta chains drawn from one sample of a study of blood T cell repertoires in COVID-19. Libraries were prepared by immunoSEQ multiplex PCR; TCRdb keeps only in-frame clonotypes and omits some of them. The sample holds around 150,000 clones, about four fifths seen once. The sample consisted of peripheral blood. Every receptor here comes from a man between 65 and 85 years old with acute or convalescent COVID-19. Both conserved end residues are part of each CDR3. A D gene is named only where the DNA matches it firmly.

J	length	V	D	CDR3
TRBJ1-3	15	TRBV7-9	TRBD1	CASTWDRGGGNTIYF
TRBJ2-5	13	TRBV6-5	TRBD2	CASALAGEETQYF
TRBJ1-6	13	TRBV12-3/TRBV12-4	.	CATTGSYNSPLHF
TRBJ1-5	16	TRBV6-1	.	CASSELAGYSNQPQHF
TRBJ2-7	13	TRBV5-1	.	CASSLSESYEQYF
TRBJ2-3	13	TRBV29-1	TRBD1	CSVATGGTDTQYF
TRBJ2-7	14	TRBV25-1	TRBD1	CASRGPGQIYEQYF
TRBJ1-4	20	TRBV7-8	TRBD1	CASSLAITGAVDTPNEKLFF
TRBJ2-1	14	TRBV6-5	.	CASSYSRTGNEQFF
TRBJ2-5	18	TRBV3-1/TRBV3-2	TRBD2	CASSQGRTWTSRQETQYF
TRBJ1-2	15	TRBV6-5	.	CASSPELAGTYGYTF
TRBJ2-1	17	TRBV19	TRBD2	CASSKAGTSGPYNEQFF
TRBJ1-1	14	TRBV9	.	CASSVDLYVTEAFF
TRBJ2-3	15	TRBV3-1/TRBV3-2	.	CASSHRLVGTDTQYF
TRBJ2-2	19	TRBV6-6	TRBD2	CASSRAWGSGSGLTGELFF
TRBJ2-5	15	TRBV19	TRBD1	CASSIRGQFQETQYF
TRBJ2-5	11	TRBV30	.	CAWTAVETQYF
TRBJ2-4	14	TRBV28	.	CASSLSRGRNIQYF
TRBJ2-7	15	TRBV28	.	CASSFSGQDYYEQYF
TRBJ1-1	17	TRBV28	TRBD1	CASSPPGTGGPLAEAFF
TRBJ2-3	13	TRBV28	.	CASNRIRTDTQYF
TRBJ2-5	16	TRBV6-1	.	CASSEVAGGYQETQYF
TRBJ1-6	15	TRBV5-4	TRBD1	CASSLVDRANSPLHF
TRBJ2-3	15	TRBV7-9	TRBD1	CASSWDRGSTDTQYF
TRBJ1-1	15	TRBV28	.	CASSLSGGVSTEAFF
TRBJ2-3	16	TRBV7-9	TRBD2	CASSPVSPGGLDTQYF
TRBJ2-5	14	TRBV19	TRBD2	CASKQQTSGETQYF